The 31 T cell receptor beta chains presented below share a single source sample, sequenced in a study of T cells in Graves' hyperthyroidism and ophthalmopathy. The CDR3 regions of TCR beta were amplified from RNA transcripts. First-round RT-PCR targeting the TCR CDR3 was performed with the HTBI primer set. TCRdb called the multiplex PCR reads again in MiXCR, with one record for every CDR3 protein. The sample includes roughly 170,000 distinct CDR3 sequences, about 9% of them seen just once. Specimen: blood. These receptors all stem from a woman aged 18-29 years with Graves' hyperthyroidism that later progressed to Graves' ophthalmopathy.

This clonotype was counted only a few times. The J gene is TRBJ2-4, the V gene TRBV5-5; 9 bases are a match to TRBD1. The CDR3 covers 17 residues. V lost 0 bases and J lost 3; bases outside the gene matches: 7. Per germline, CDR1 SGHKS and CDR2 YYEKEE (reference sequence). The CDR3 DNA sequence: TGTGCCAGCAGCTTGGTTTGGGACAGGGCTTTCAAAAACATTCAGTACTTC. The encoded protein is CASSLVWDRAFKNIQYF.

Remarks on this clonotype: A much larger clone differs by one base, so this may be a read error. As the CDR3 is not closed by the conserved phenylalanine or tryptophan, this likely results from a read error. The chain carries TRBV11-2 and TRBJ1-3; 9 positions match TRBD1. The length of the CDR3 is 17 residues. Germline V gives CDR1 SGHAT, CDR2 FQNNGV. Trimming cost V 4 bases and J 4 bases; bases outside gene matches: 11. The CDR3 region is CASSSGYRGRIGNTIYS. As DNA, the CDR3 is TGTGCCAGCAGCTCCGGATACAGGGGGCGAATCGGAAACACCATATATTCT.

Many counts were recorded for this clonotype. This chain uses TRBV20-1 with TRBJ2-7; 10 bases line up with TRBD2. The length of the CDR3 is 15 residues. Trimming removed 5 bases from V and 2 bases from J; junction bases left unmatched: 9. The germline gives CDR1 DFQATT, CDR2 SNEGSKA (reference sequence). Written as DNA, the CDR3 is TGCAGTGCTCCGACCCGGACTAGCGGAACCTACGAGCAGTACTTC. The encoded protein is CSAPTRTSGTYEQYF.

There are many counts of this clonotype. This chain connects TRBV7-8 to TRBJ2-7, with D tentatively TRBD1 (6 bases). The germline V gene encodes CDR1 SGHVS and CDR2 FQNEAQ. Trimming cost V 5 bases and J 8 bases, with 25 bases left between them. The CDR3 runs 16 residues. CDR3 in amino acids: CASSRMKGDIHVQQYF. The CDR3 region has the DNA TGTGCCAGCAGCCGGATGAAGGGGGATATCCATGTTCAGCAGTACTTC.

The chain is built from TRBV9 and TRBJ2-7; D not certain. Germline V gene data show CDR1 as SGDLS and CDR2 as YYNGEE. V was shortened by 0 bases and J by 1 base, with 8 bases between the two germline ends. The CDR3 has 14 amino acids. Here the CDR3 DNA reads TGTGCCAGCAGCGTAGCCGGAACATCCTACGAGCAGTACTTC. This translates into CASSVAGTSYEQYF.

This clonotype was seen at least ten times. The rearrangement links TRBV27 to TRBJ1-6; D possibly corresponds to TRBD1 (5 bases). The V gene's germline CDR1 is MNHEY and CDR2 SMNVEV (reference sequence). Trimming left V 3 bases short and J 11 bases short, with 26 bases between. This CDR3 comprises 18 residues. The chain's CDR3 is CASSFSDRLGLGAPPLHF. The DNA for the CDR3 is TGTGCCAGCAGTTTTAGCGACCGTTTGGGCCTCGGGGCACCACCCCTCCACTTT.

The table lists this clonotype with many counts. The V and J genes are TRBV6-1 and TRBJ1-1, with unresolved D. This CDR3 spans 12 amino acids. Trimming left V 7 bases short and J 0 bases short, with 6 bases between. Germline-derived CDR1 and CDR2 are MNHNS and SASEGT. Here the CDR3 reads CASTILNTEAFF. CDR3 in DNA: TGTGCCAGCACTATCCTGAACACTGAAGCTTTCTTT.

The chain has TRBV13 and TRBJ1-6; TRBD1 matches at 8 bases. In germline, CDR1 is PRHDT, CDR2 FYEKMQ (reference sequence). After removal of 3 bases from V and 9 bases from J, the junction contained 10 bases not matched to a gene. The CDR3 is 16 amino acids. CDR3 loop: CASSLRTGSGVSPLHF. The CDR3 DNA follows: TGTGCCAGCAGCTTGAGGACAGGGTCCGGGGTTTCACCCCTCCACTTT.

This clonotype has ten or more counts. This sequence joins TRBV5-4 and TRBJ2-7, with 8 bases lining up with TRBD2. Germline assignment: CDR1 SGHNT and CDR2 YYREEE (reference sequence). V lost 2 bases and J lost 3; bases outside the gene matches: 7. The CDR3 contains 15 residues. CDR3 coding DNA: TGTGCCAGCAGCTTATCAGCGGGGGCGATCTACGAGCAGTACTTC. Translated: CASSLSAGAIYEQYF.

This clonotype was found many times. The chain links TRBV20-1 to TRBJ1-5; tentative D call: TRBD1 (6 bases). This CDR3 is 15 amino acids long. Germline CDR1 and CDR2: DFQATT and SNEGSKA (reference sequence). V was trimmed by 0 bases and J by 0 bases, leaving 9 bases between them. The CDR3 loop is CSAREQGHSNQPQHF. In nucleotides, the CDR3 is TGCAGTGCTAGAGAGCAGGGGCATAGCAATCAGCCCCAGCATTTT.

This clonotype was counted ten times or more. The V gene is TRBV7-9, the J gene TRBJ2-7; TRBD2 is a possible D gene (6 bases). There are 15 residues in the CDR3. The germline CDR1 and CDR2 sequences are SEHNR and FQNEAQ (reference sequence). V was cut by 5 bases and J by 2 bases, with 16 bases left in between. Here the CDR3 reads CASSHRDLGTYEQYF. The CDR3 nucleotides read TGTGCCAGCAGCCACCGGGACTTGGGGACCTACGAGCAGTACTTC.

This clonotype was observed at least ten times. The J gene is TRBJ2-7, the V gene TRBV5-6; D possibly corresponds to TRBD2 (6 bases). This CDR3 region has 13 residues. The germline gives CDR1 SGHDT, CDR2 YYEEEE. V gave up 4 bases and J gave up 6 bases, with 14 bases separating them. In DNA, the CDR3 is TGTGCCAGCAGCGCGGAGGGTTTGGGCGAGCAGTACTTC. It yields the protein CASSAEGLGEQYF.

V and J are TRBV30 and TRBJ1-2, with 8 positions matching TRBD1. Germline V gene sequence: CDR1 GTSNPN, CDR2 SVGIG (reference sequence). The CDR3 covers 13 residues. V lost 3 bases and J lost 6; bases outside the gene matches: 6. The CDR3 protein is CAWSRQGIDGYTF. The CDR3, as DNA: TGTGCCTGGAGCAGACAGGGGATTGATGGCTACACCTTC.

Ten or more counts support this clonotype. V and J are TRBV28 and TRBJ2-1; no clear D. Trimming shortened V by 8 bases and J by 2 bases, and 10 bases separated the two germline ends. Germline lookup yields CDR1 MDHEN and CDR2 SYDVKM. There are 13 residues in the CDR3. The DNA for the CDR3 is TGTGCCAGCGGGGAAACCCCCTACAATGAGCAGTTCTTC. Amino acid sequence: CASGETPYNEQFF. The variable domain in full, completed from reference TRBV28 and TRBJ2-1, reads DVKVTQSSRYLVKRTGEKVFLECVQDMDHENMFWYRQDPGLGLRLIYFSYDVKMKEKGDIPEGYSVSREKKERFSLILESASTNQTSMYLCASGETPYNEQFFGPGTRLTVL.

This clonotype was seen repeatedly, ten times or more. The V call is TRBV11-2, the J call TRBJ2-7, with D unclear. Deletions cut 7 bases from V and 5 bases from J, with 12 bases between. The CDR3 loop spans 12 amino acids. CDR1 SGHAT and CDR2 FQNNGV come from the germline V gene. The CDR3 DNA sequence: TGTGCCAGCAAACTGGGGATAGACGAGCAGTACTTC. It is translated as CASKLGIDEQYF.

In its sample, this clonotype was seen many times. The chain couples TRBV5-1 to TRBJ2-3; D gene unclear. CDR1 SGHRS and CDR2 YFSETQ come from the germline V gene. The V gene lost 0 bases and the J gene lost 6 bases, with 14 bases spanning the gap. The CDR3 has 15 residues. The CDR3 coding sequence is TGCGCCAGCAGCTTGGCTGTAATAGATGATGATACGCAGTATTTT. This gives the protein CASSLAVIDDDTQYF.

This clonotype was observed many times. The CDR3 loop reads CASSLDRVSRYEQYF. The CDR3 nucleotides are TGTGCCAGCAGCTTAGATCGTGTCAGCCGCTACGAGCAGTACTTC. The J gene is TRBJ2-7, the V gene TRBV11-3; D uncertain. V lost 0 bases and J 3 bases, leaving 12 bases between the germline ends. Germline CDR1 SGHNT, CDR2 YENEEA. The CDR3 runs 15 residues.

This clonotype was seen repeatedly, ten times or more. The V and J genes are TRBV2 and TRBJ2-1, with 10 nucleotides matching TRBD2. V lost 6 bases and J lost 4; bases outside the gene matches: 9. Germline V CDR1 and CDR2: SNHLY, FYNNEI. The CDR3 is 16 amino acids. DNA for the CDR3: TGTGCCAGCAGAGGAGGACTAGCGGACTGGTACAATGAGCAGTTCTTC. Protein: CASRGGLADWYNEQFF.

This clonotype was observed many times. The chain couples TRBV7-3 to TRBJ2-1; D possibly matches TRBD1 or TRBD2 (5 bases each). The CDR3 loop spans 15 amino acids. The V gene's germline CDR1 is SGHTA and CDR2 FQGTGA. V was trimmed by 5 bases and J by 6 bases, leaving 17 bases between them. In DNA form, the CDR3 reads TGTGCCAGCAGCCTGGGGGTGGGAGTCCCCAATGAGCAGTTCTTC. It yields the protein CASSLGVGVPNEQFF.

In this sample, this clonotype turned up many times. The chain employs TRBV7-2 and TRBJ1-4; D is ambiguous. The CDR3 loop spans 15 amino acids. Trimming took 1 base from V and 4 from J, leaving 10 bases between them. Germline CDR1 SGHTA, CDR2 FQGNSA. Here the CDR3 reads CASSLDSYLNEKLFF. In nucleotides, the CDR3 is TGTGCCAGCAGCTTAGACAGCTACCTTAATGAAAAACTGTTTTTT.

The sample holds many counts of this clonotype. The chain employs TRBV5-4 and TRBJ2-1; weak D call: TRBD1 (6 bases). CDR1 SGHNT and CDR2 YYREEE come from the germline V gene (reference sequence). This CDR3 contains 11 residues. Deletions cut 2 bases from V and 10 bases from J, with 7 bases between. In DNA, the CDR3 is TGTGCCAGCAGCTTTGACAGGGAGCAGTTCTTC. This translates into CASSFDREQFF.

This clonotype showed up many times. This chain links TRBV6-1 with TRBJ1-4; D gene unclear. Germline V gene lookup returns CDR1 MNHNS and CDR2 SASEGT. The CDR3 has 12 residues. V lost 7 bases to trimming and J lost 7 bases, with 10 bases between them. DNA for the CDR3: TGTGCCAGCAACGACGCTTTTGAAAAACTGTTTTTT. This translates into CASNDAFEKLFF.

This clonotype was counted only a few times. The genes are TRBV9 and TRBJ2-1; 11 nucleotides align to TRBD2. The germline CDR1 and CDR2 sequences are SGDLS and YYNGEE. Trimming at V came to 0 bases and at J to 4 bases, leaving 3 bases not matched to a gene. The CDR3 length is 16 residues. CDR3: CASSVGLAGGYNEQFF. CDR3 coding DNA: TGTGCCAGCAGCGTAGGCCTAGCGGGAGGTTACAATGAGCAGTTCTTC. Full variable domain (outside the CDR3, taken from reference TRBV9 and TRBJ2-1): DSGVTQTPKHLITATGQRVTLRCSPRSGDLSVYWYQQSLDQGLQFLIQYYNGEERAKGNILERFSAQQFPDLHSELNLSSLELGDSALYFCASSVGLAGGYNEQFFGPGTRLTVL.

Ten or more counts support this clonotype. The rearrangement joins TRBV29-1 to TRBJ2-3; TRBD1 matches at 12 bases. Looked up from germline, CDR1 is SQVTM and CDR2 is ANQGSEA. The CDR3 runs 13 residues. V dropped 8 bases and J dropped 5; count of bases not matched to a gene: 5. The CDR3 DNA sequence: TGCAGCTCGGGACAGGGGGCGGGAGATACGCAGTATTTT. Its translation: CSSGQGAGDTQYF.

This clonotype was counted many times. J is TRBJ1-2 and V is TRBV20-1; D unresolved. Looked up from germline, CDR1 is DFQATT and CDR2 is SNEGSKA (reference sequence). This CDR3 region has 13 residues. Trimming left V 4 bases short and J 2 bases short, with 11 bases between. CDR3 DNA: TGCAGTGCTATACTGGACGGAAACTATGGCTACACCTTC. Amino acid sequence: CSAILDGNYGYTF.

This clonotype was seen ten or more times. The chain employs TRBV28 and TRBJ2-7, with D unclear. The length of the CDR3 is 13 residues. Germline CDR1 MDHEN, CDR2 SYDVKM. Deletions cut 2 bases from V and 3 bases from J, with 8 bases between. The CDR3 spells CASSLRVSYEQYF. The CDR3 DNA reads TGTGCCAGCAGTTTAAGGGTCAGCTACGAGCAGTACTTC.

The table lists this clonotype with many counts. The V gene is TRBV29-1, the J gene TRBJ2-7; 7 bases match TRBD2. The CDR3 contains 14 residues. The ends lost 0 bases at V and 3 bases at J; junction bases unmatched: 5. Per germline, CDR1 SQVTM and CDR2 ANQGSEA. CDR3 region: CSVEDGERDYEQYF. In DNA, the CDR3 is TGCAGCGTTGAAGATGGCGAGCGGGACTACGAGCAGTACTTC.

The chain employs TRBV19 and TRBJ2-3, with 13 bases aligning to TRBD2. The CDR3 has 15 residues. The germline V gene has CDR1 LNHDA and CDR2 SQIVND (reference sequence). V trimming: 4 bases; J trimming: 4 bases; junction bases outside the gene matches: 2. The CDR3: CASSTTSGRADTQYF. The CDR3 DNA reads TGTGCCAGTAGTACCACTAGCGGGAGGGCAGATACGCAGTATTTT.

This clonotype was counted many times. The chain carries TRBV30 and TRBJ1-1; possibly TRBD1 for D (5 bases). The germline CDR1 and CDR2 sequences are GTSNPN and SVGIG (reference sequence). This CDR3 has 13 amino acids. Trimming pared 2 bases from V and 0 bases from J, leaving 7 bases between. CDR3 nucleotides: TGTGCCTGGAGTCCAGGGATGAACACTGAAGCTTTCTTT. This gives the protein CAWSPGMNTEAFF.

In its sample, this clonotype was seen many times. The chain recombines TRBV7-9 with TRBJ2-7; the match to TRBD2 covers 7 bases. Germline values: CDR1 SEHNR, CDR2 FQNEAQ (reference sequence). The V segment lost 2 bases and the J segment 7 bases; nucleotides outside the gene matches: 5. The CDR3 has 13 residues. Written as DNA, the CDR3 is TGTGCCAGCAGCTTATCTTGGGGAGGGGAGCAGTACTTC. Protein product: CASSLSWGGEQYF.

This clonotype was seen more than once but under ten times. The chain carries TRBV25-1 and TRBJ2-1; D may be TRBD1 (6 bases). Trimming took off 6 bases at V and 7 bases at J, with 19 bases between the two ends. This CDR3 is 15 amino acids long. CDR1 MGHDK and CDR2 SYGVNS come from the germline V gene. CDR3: CASRHTGPSGNEQFF. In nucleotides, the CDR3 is TGTGCCAGCAGGCACACAGGGCCCTCGGGGAATGAGCAGTTCTTC.